This T cell receptor beta chain stems from a study of human T cells and chemical hapten exposure. Sample time point: healthy volunteer bleed at 2 weeks. Unfractionated whole blood yielded total RNA. This clonotype was seen a handful of times. Its specificity is unknown. Germline CDR1 and CDR2: SGHAT and FQNNGV. V lost 5 bases and J 4 bases, leaving 14 bases between the germline ends. The CDR3 is 14 residues long. Study-wide points: TCRs exceeding 1 in 1000 frequency stayed unchanged with DPC sensitization.

From the RACE reads, TCRdb called clonotypes with MiXCR, one entry per CDR3 protein. The data contain around 130,000 distinct CDR3 sequences, about 8.2% of them singletons. This chain uses TRBV11-2 with TRBJ1-2; perhaps TRBD1 as D (5 bases). The receptor's source is a male donor in good health. Some clones in this sample may be carry-over from other donors' samples. Specimen: whole blood. The CDR3 nucleotides are TGTGCCAGCAGCGCCACTACAGGAGCCTATGGCTACACCTTC. Its protein is CASSATTGAYGYTF.